The rows below give T cell receptor beta chains drawn from one sample of a study of CD8+ T cells in alopecia areata. Some clones are missing from TCRdb's copy, which holds only in-frame ones; the method was immunoSEQ multiplex PCR. This sample yields about 130,000 clones, of which approximately 49% are seen a single time; 18% belongs to the top ten. The input for sequencing was CD8+ T cells sorted from blood, taken at week 0. All receptors come from a human donor with alopecia areata. Both conserved end residues are part of each CDR3. D genes are given only for firm matches. For some rows the clone size is stated as once, few or many, or as a class when expanded; others skip it.

d_gene,len,v_gene,j_gene,abundance,CDR3aa,CDR3nt
-,14,TRBV6-5,TRBJ1-2,-,CASSYREGLGRYTF,TGTGCCAGCAGTTACCGTGAAGGACTGGGGCGCTACACCTTC
-,14,TRBV6-5,TRBJ1-4,few,CASRADSPKEKLFF,TGTGCCAGCAGAGCGGACAGCCCTAAAGAAAAACTGTTTTTT
-,13,TRBV19,TRBJ2-2,few,CASSMGGTGELFF,TGTGCCAGTAGTATGGGGGGCACCGGGGAGCTGTTTTTT
TRBD2,15,TRBV6-4,TRBJ2-1,medium-sized,CASSAGTSGGAEQFF,TGTGCCAGCAGTGCCGGGACTAGCGGGGGGGCTGAGCAGTTCTTC
-,11,TRBV12-5,TRBJ2-7,-,CASAWGYEQYF,TGTGCTAGTGCCTGGGGCTACGAGCAGTACTTC
-,11,TRBV5-6,TRBJ2-3,-,CASSSGLRQYF,TGTGCCAGCAGCTCCGGACTACGACAGTATTTT
-,12,TRBV29-1,TRBJ1-1,-,CSVRLSNTEAFF,TGCAGCGTTCGGCTGTCGAACACTGAAGCTTTCTTT
TRBD2,14,TRBV30,TRBJ2-7,-,CAWSVTSGLSEQYF,TGTGCCTGGAGTGTGACTAGCGGCCTCTCCGAGCAGTACTTC
-,15,TRBV9,TRBJ2-2,-,CASSVGGGQVGELFF,TGTGCCAGCAGCGTAGGAGGGGGGCAGGTCGGGGAGCTGTTTTTT
-,15,TRBV5-4,TRBJ2-1,few,CASSREGGISNEQFF,TGTGCCAGCAGCCGCGAAGGGGGGATTAGTAATGAGCAGTTCTTC
-,14,TRBV7-9,TRBJ2-5,-,CASSPPLGEETQYF,TGTGCCAGCAGCCCCCCACTAGGGGAAGAGACCCAGTACTTC
-,14,TRBV5-6,TRBJ2-7,once,CASSRGTVSYEQYF,TGTGCCAGCAGCCGCGGGACAGTTAGCTACGAGCAGTACTTC
-,14,TRBV30,TRBJ1-1,-,CAWSVSRGGTEAFF,TGTGCCTGGAGTGTTTCGAGGGGGGGCACTGAAGCTTTCTTT
-,14,TRBV14,TRBJ2-7,-,CASSPGLSSYEQYF,TGTGCCAGCAGCCCCGGACTTTCGTCCTACGAGCAGTACTTC
-,14,TRBV2,TRBJ1-5,-,CASLPEEDNQPQHF,TGTGCCAGCCTCCCTGAAGAGGACAATCAGCCCCAGCATTTT
TRBD2,13,TRBV27,TRBJ2-1,-,CASRAGGYNEQFF,TGTGCCAGCAGAGCGGGGGGGTACAATGAGCAGTTCTTC
-,12,TRBV19,TRBJ1-5,-,CASRIWDQPQHF,TGTGCCAGTAGAATCTGGGATCAGCCCCAGCATTTT
-,15,TRBV6-1,TRBJ2-1,-,CASSESGEGSNEQFF,TGTGCCAGCAGTGAATCAGGGGAGGGCTCCAATGAGCAGTTCTTC
-,15,TRBV5-1,TRBJ2-2,-,CASSGTVDYTGELFF,TGCGCCAGCAGCGGGACCGTGGATTACACCGGGGAGCTGTTTTTT
-,14,TRBV27,TRBJ1-2,-,CASSLSYGNYGYTF,TGTGCCAGCAGTCTCTCTTACGGAAACTATGGCTACACCTTC
TRBD1,14,TRBV6-5,TRBJ1-5,-,CASSGTGARQPQHF,TGTGCCAGCAGTGGGACAGGCGCGAGGCAGCCCCAGCATTTT
TRBD2,15,TRBV29-1,TRBJ2-3,-,CSVEYSGGSSDTQYF,TGCAGCGTTGAGTATAGCGGGGGCTCGTCAGATACGCAGTATTTT
-,13,TRBV6-6,TRBJ1-1,-,CASSSRGFTEAFF,TGTGCCAGCAGTAGCAGGGGTTTCACTGAAGCTTTCTTT
-,15,TRBV4-1,TRBJ2-7,-,CASSPTWGFSYEQYF,TGCGCCAGCAGCCCGACCTGGGGGTTCTCCTACGAGCAGTACTTC
TRBD2,16,TRBV27,TRBJ2-1,-,CASSSHSSGGRNEQFF,TGTGCCAGCAGTTCACATTCTAGCGGGGGCCGCAATGAGCAGTTCTTC
-,12,TRBV14,TRBJ2-7,few,CASSPLSYEQYF,TGTGCCAGCAGCCCGTTGTCCTACGAGCAGTACTTC
-,13,TRBV5-6,TRBJ2-2,few,CASSFQEAGELFF,TGTGCCAGCAGCTTTCAGGAGGCCGGGGAGCTGTTTTTT
-,14,TRBV9,TRBJ1-6,-,CASSVGGGGSPLHF,TGTGCCAGCAGCGTAGGCGGGGGAGGTTCACCCCTCCACTTT
-,16,TRBV6-5,TRBJ1-1,once,CASSYSGPGFNTEAFF,TGTGCCAGCAGTTACTCTGGGCCAGGGTTTAACACTGAAGCTTTCTTT
TRBD1,14,TRBV2,TRBJ2-1,-,CASSEGTVYNEQFF,TGTGCCAGCAGTGAGGGGACAGTCTACAATGAGCAGTTCTTC
TRBD2,15,TRBV6-5,TRBJ2-1,once,CASSVRVAGGNEQFF,TGTGCCAGCAGTGTCCGAGTAGCGGGTGGCAATGAGCAGTTCTTC
TRBD1,15,TRBV30,TRBJ1-1,-,CAWNSPRTGFAEAFF,TGTGCCTGGAATAGTCCGAGGACAGGTTTCGCTGAAGCTTTCTTT
-,13,TRBV2,TRBJ1-2,few,CASTDTGIYGYTF,TGTGCCAGCACTGACACCGGCATATATGGCTACACCTTC
TRBD1,14,TRBV4-3,TRBJ2-1,-,CASSPTGDYNEQFF,TGCGCCAGCAGCCCCACAGGGGACTACAATGAGCAGTTCTTC
-,17,TRBV6-4,TRBJ2-2,few,CASSDSPGWGNTGELFF,TGTGCCAGCAGTGACTCCCCAGGTTGGGGGAACACCGGGGAGCTGTTTTTT
-,12,TRBV30,TRBJ2-2,-,CAWTEGPSPLFF,TGTGCCTGGACCGAGGGGCCGTCGCCGCTGTTTTTT
-,13,TRBV30,TRBJ1-6,once,CAWSVLSGDTLHF,TGTGCCTGGAGTGTACTTTCCGGGGACACCCTCCACTTT
-,14,TRBV7-8,TRBJ1-1,few,CASSEGRTNTEAFF,TGTGCCAGCAGCGAGGGACGGACGAACACTGAAGCTTTCTTT
-,14,TRBV7-7,TRBJ2-5,few,CASSLTGDLETQYF,TGTGCTAGCAGCTTAACTGGGGATTTAGAGACCCAGTACTTC
-,11,TRBV30,TRBJ1-1,-,CAWMGDTEAFF,TGTGCCTGGATGGGGGACACTGAAGCTTTCTTT